The rows below give T cell receptor beta chains drawn from one sample of a study of PD-L1 blockade in urothelial cancer. Assay: immunoSEQ multiplex PCR; the TCRdb copy retains only in-frame clones and omits some. The repertoire holds tens of thousands of clones, about 80% seen once, with 15% to 19% in the top ten. The sequences come from PBMCs, collected around atezolizumab (anti-PD-L1) treatment. These TCRs come from a man in his sixties with urothelial cancer. Both conserved end residues are part of each CDR3. D genes are given only for firm matches. Clone sizes are given selectively: once, few, many, or a class where the clone is expanded.

CDR3: CASSAIQSLSYEQYF; DNA: TGCGCCAGCAGCGCGATACAGAGTCTCTCCTACGAGCAGTACTTC; J: TRBJ2-7; V: TRBV5-1; size: NA; D: NA
CDR3: CASSPGGREQFF; DNA: TGTGCCAGCAGCCCTGGCGGGAGGGAACAGTTCTTC; J: TRBJ2-1; V: TRBV7-6; size: NA; D: TRBD2
CDR3: CASCRGDQPQHF; DNA: TGTGCCAGCTGCAGGGGCGATCAGCCCCAGCATTTT; J: TRBJ1-5; V: TRBV18; size: once; D: NA
CDR3: CASSTGGTPDTQYF; DNA: TGTGCCTCTTCGACAGGGGGGACGCCAGATACGCAGTATTTT; J: TRBJ2-3; V: TRBV19; size: NA; D: TRBD1
CDR3: CASSLDVSSYNEQFF; DNA: TGTGCCAGCAGCTTAGATGTTAGCTCCTACAATGAGCAGTTCTTC; J: TRBJ2-1; V: TRBV13; size: NA; D: NA
CDR3: CAIRLTSGNNEQFF; DNA: TGTGCCATCAGGTTGACTAGCGGGAACAATGAGCAGTTCTTC; J: TRBJ2-1; V: TRBV10-3; size: NA; D: TRBD2
CDR3: CASRESRGSGNTIYF; DNA: TGTGCCAGCAGAGAGAGCAGGGGGTCTGGAAACACCATATATTTT; J: TRBJ1-3; V: TRBV6-6; size: NA; D: TRBD1
CDR3: CASSSQPGTEAFF; DNA: TGTGCCAGCAGCTCTCAACCGGGGACTGAAGCTTTCTTT; J: TRBJ1-1; V: TRBV11-3; size: NA; D: NA
CDR3: CASSQTRMETQYF; DNA: TGTGCTAGCAGCCAGACTAGGATGGAGACCCAGTACTTC; J: TRBJ2-5; V: TRBV7-7; size: NA; D: NA
CDR3: CAWSRREARNEQFF; DNA: TGTGCCTGGAGTCGGCGGGAGGCTCGAAATGAGCAGTTCTTC; J: TRBJ2-1; V: TRBV30; size: once; D: TRBD2
CDR3: CAGRGYYEQYF; DNA: TGTGCTGGACGGGGGTATTACGAGCAGTACTTC; J: TRBJ2-7; V: TRBV6-5; size: few; D: NA
CDR3: CSASDWREQFF; DNA: TGCAGTGCCTCGGACTGGCGGGAGCAGTTCTTC; J: TRBJ2-1; V: TRBV20-1; size: NA; D: NA
CDR3: CASSAGQSQTQYF; DNA: TGTGCCAGCAGCGCGGGACAGTCGCAGACCCAGTACTTC; J: TRBJ2-5; V: TRBV21-1; size: NA; D: NA
CDR3: CASKTTEGRKNTEAFF; DNA: TGTGCCAGTAAAACGACGGAGGGACGGAAGAACACTGAAGCTTTCTTT; J: TRBJ1-1; V: TRBV19; size: NA; D: NA
CDR3: CASSITGATGNTIYF; DNA: TGCGCCAGCAGCATAACAGGGGCGACTGGAAACACCATATATTTT; J: TRBJ1-3; V: TRBV5-1; size: NA; D: TRBD1
CDR3: CASTKSGGDTDTQYF; DNA: TGTGCCAGCACTAAATCGGGAGGGGACACAGATACGCAGTATTTT; J: TRBJ2-3; V: TRBV2; size: NA; D: TRBD2
CDR3: CASSSGGDADTQYF; DNA: TGTGCCAGCAGCTCGGGGGGGGACGCAGATACGCAGTATTTT; J: TRBJ2-3; V: TRBV7-2; size: NA; D: TRBD2
CDR3: CASSGRGPTDNSPLHF; DNA: TGTGCCAGCAGCGGACGAGGGCCTACGGATAATTCACCCCTCCACTTT; J: TRBJ1-6; V: TRBV28; size: NA; D: NA
CDR3: CASSYSRIVSSYEQYF; DNA: TGTGCCAGCAGTTACTCGAGAATTGTGAGCTCCTACGAGCAGTACTTC; J: TRBJ2-7; V: TRBV6-5; size: NA; D: NA
CDR3: CASSSLSGDYGYTF; DNA: TGCGCCAGCAGCTCCCTATCGGGAGACTATGGCTACACCTTC; J: TRBJ1-2; V: TRBV5-1; size: NA; D: NA
CDR3: CASSGGQGMWGDTEAFF; DNA: TGTGCCAGCAGCGGAGGACAGGGGATGTGGGGGGACACTGAAGCTTTCTTT; J: TRBJ1-1; V: TRBV9; size: NA; D: TRBD1
CDR3: CASIQGFGQPQHF; DNA: TGTGCCAGCATCCAGGGGTTCGGGCAGCCCCAGCATTTT; J: TRBJ1-5; V: TRBV5-8; size: NA; D: NA
CDR3: CASSLGPAGTHTDTQYF; DNA: TGCGCCAGCAGCTTGGGTCCGGCAGGGACTCACACAGATACGCAGTATTTT; J: TRBJ2-3; V: TRBV5-1; size: NA; D: NA
CDR3: CASSTEGQKEHF; DNA: TGTGCCAGCAGTACTGAGGGACAGAAGGAGCATTTT; J: TRBJ1-5; V: TRBV7-9; size: NA; D: TRBD1
CDR3: CASNRPKGQYYSPLHF; DNA: TGTGCCAGTAACCGTCCAAAGGGACAGTACTACTCACCCCTCCACTTT; J: TRBJ1-6; V: TRBV19; size: NA; D: TRBD1
CDR3: CATAVESGGPRETQYF; DNA: TGTGCCACCGCGGTTGAATCGGGAGGGCCAAGGGAGACCCAGTACTTC; J: TRBJ2-5; V: TRBV19; size: NA; D: TRBD2
CDR3: CASSGTGSYEQYF; DNA: TGCGCCAGCAGCGGGACAGGGTCCTACGAGCAGTACTTC; J: TRBJ2-7; V: TRBV5-1; size: once; D: TRBD1
CDR3: CASSLEGPIRGGPYEQYF; DNA: TGTGCCAGCAGCTTAGAGGGGCCTATTAGAGGGGGCCCCTACGAGCAGTACTTC; J: TRBJ2-7; V: TRBV7-2; size: NA; D: TRBD1
CDR3: CASTPSVGGLARDTQYF; DNA: TGTGCCAGCACACCCTCGGTGGGCGGACTAGCACGGGATACGCAGTATTTT; J: TRBJ2-3; V: TRBV7-6; size: NA; D: TRBD2
CDR3: CASSLGRGNSPLHF; DNA: TGTGCCAGCAGCTTAGGCAGGGGGAATTCACCCCTCCACTTT; J: TRBJ1-6; V: TRBV7-2; size: NA; D: TRBD1
CDR3: CASSLGQLAVNEQFF; DNA: TGTGCCAGCAGCTTAGGGCAACTAGCGGTGAATGAGCAGTTCTTC; J: TRBJ2-1; V: TRBV11-2; size: NA; D: TRBD2
CDR3: CASSLPTGRLTNQPQHF; DNA: TGTGCCAGCAGTTTACCGACAGGGCGGCTAACCAATCAGCCCCAGCATTTT; J: TRBJ1-5; V: TRBV28; size: NA; D: TRBD1
CDR3: CASSSRTYEQYF; DNA: TGTGCCAGCAGCTCGCGGACCTACGAGCAGTACTTC; J: TRBJ2-7; V: TRBV7-2; size: NA; D: NA
CDR3: CASSLGGRVTGELFF; DNA: TGTGCCAGCAGTTTAGGAGGCCGGGTCACCGGGGAGCTGTTTTTT; J: TRBJ2-2; V: TRBV27; size: NA; D: NA
CDR3: CASSLDRGTEAFF; DNA: TGTGCCAGCAGCTTGGACAGGGGTACTGAAGCTTTCTTT; J: TRBJ1-1; V: TRBV7-2; size: NA; D: TRBD1
CDR3: CASSYSADRNQPQHF; DNA: TGTGCCAGCAGTTACTCGGCCGACAGAAATCAGCCCCAGCATTTT; J: TRBJ1-5; V: TRBV6-5; size: few; D: NA
CDR3: CSVEGTGGKNTEAFF; DNA: TGCAGCGTTGAAGGGACAGGGGGGAAGAACACTGAAGCTTTCTTT; J: TRBJ1-1; V: TRBV29-1; size: NA; D: TRBD1
CDR3: CASSDSFGGTDTQYF; DNA: TGTGCCAGCAGTGACTCGTTTGGAGGAACAGATACGCAGTATTTT; J: TRBJ2-3; V: TRBV6-4; size: NA; D: NA
CDR3: CASSPDRNYGYTF; DNA: TGTGCCAGCAGCCCGGACAGAAACTATGGCTACACCTTC; J: TRBJ1-2; V: TRBV7-3; size: NA; D: NA
CDR3: CASATAGTGGFGYGYTF; DNA: TGTGCCAGCGCTACTGCCGGGACAGGGGGCTTTGGATATGGCTACACCTTC; J: TRBJ1-2; V: TRBV2; size: NA; D: TRBD1
CDR3: CASRAGLAIYEQYF; DNA: TGTGCCAGCCGTGCGGGACTAGCGATCTACGAGCAGTACTTC; J: TRBJ2-7; V: TRBV21-1; size: NA; D: NA
CDR3: CATSSPAGNTIYF; DNA: TGTGCCACCTCGTCCCCCGCTGGAAACACCATATATTTT; J: TRBJ1-3; V: TRBV15; size: NA; D: NA
CDR3: CASSKGRRQGSTDTQYF; DNA: TGTGCCAGCAGCAAAGGACGGCGGCAGGGTAGCACAGATACGCAGTATTTT; J: TRBJ2-3; V: TRBV21-1; size: NA; D: NA
CDR3: CASSLYWTGHTEAFF; DNA: TGTGCCAGCAGTTTATACTGGACAGGGCACACTGAAGCTTTCTTT; J: TRBJ1-1; V: TRBV28; size: NA; D: TRBD1
CDR3: CASSLAGTSGNSEQFF; DNA: TGTGCCAGCAGCTTAGCCGGGACTAGCGGGAACAGTGAGCAGTTCTTC; J: TRBJ2-1; V: TRBV11-2; size: NA; D: TRBD2
CDR3: CASSPRTGVYEQYF; DNA: TGTGCCAGCAGCCCGCGGACAGGGGTCTACGAGCAGTACTTC; J: TRBJ2-7; V: TRBV7-2; size: NA; D: TRBD1
CDR3: CASILIVGQGQETQYF; DNA: TGTGCCAGCATCTTGATAGTGGGCCAGGGACAAGAGACCCAGTACTTC; J: TRBJ2-5; V: TRBV5-5; size: NA; D: NA
CDR3: CASSISSGIRRTEAFF; DNA: TGTGCCAGTAGTATAAGTAGCGGGATACGAAGGACTGAAGCTTTCTTT; J: TRBJ1-1; V: TRBV19; size: NA; D: NA
CDR3: CASSVMGAPHNEQFF; DNA: TGCGCCAGCAGCGTGATGGGGGCGCCCCACAATGAGCAGTTCTTC; J: TRBJ2-1; V: TRBV5-1; size: NA; D: NA
CDR3: CATSKGDRGSEPQHF; DNA: TGTGCCACCAGCAAGGGGGACAGGGGATCAGAGCCCCAGCATTTT; J: TRBJ1-5; V: TRBV15; size: NA; D: TRBD1
CDR3: CASSTAVLAETQYF; DNA: TGTGCCAGCTCGACCGCGGTATTGGCGGAGACCCAGTACTTC; J: TRBJ2-5; V: TRBV18; size: NA; D: NA
CDR3: CASSPSLTDNYGYTF; DNA: TGTGCCAGCAGCCCCTCACTGACAGATAACTATGGCTACACCTTC; J: TRBJ1-2; V: TRBV5-5; size: NA; D: NA
CDR3: CASSWGGSGELFF; DNA: TGTGCCAGCAGTTGGGGGGGATCCGGGGAGCTGTTTTTT; J: TRBJ2-2; V: TRBV27; size: NA; D: TRBD2
CDR3: CASSSLAGGPGELFF; DNA: TGTGCCAGTAGTAGCCTAGCGGGAGGGCCCGGGGAGCTGTTTTTT; J: TRBJ2-2; V: TRBV19; size: once; D: TRBD2
CDR3: CATVQTMNTEAFF; DNA: TGTGCCACCGTCCAGACAATGAACACTGAAGCTTTCTTT; J: TRBJ1-1; V: TRBV18; size: NA; D: NA
CDR3: CASTSDRAYNSPLHF; DNA: TGTGCCAGCACCTCGGACAGGGCCTATAATTCACCCCTCCACTTT; J: TRBJ1-6; V: TRBV6-1; size: NA; D: TRBD1